Below, 31 T cell receptor beta chains from the same sample are listed, as sequenced in a study of immune characterization of retroperitoneal liposarcoma. TCRdb re-analysed the PCR reads in MiXCR, keeping a single row per CDR3 protein. The sample shows under 6,500 distinct CDR3 sequences, approximately 32% of them seen only once. The material sequenced was tumor tissue. Every receptor here comes from a female donor with retroperitoneal liposarcoma.

Many counts were recorded for this clonotype. This chain links TRBV11-3 with TRBJ2-5; 10 bases match TRBD2. V was pared by 6 bases and J by 7 bases, with 8 bases of the junction left unmatched. The CDR3 covers 14 residues. In germline, CDR1 is SGHNT, CDR2 YENEEA. The CDR3 nucleotides read TGTGCCAGCAGTCACCTAGCGGGAGCTGTGACCCAGTACTTC. Encoded protein: CASSHLAGAVTQYF.

This clonotype was recorded at least ten times. V usage is TRBV10-1 and J usage is TRBJ2-1; D may be TRBD2 (5 bases). V lost 0 bases, J lost 3 bases, and 6 bases lay in between. The germline V gene has CDR1 WNHNN and CDR2 SYGVQD (reference sequence). This CDR3 has 14 residues. CDR3 bases: TGCGCCAGCAGTGAGTCCGGGGACTACAATGAGCAGTTCTTC. It specifies CASSESGDYNEQFF.

This clonotype was recorded a few times. This sequence joins TRBV10-3 and TRBJ2-5; maybe TRBD1 (5 bases). TRBJ2-1 explains the end of the DNA better; the J call may be wrong. This CDR3 comprises 14 residues. CDR1 is ENHRY and CDR2 is SYGVKD in the germline V gene. The CDR3 DNA follows: TGTGCCATCAGGCCGGGCCAGGGAAACAATGAGCAGTTCTTC. Residues: CAIRPGQGNNEQFF.

This clonotype was counted a few times. A much larger clone differs by one base, so this may be a read error. This chain joins TRBV6-1 and TRBJ2-1; tentative D call: TRBD2 (7 bases). Trimming cost V 7 bases and J 10 bases, with 17 bases left between them. Germline CDR1 reads MNHNS; CDR2 reads SASEGT. This CDR3 has 13 amino acids. CDR3 DNA: TGTGCCAGCATTGGGGGGGCGCTTAACGAGCAGTTCTTC. Protein: CASIGGALNEQFF.

The chain uses TRBV7-2 and TRBJ2-1; D call uncertain. TRBJ2-7 matches the DNA end more closely, so the J call is doubtful. Germline V CDR1 and CDR2: SGHTA, FQGNSA. The CDR3 contains 15 residues. The CDR3 reads CASSSPRTWSYEQYF. The DNA for the CDR3 is TGTGCCAGCAGCTCTCCGCGGACCTGGTCCTACGAGCAGTACTTC.

This clonotype was seen a handful of times. The chain recombines TRBV20-1 with TRBJ2-3; D is unresolved. Germline assignment: CDR1 DFQATT and CDR2 SNEGSKA (reference sequence). V lost 0 bases, J lost 6 bases, and 13 bases lay in between. This CDR3 is built from 14 residues. This chain's CDR3 is CSARDPAEVDTQYF. The CDR3, as DNA: TGCAGTGCTAGAGATCCGGCCGAGGTGGATACGCAGTATTTT.

The chain joins TRBV7-2 to TRBJ1-6, with 7 bases identical to TRBD1. V lost 1 base, J lost 7 bases, and 4 bases stayed unmatched. This CDR3 region has 15 residues. The germline V gene encodes CDR1 SGHTA and CDR2 FQGNSA. The CDR3 reads CASSLVDRVNSPLHF. The CDR3, as DNA: TGTGCCAGCAGCTTAGTTGACAGGGTGAATTCACCCCTCCACTTT.

The V gene is TRBV7-2, the J gene TRBJ2-7; 9 bases line up with TRBD1. Germline trimming cut 4 bases from V and 2 bases from J; bases unmatched to any gene: 6. Germline CDR1 SGHTA, CDR2 FQGNSA. The CDR3 totals 15 residues. The CDR3 DNA reads as TGTGCCAGCAGCTCCCGACAGGGGGGGGCCTACGAGCAGTACTTC. It codes for CASSSRQGGAYEQYF. Full variable domain (remainder filled in from reference TRBV7-2 and TRBJ2-7): GAGVSQSPSNKVTEKGKDVELRCDPISGHTALYWYRQSLGQGLEFLIYFQGNSAPDKSGLPSDRFSAERTGGSVSTLTIQRTQQEDSAVYLCASSSRQGGAYEQYFGPGTRLTVT.

This clonotype was picked up many times. The chain recombines TRBV6-1 with TRBJ2-2; 10 nucleotides align to TRBD1. CDR3 length: 16 amino acids. V lost 4 bases, J lost 6 bases, and 8 bases stayed unmatched. Germline CDR1 MNHNS, CDR2 SASEGT. CDR3 protein: CASSGSGTGVSGELFF. DNA for the CDR3: TGTGCCAGCAGTGGATCCGGGACAGGGGTATCCGGGGAGCTGTTTTTT.

By its share, this clonotype is medium-sized (0.01 to 0.1%). The J gene is TRBJ2-3, the V gene TRBV7-8; 16 bases are shared with TRBD2. With V trimmed by 4 bases and J by 3 bases, 4 bases remained unmatched. CDR3 length equals 17 residues. Per the germline V gene, CDR1 is SGHVS and CDR2 is FQNEAQ. Here the CDR3 reads CASSSGLAGGRTDTQYF. The CDR3 region has the DNA TGTGCCAGCAGCTCGGGACTAGCGGGGGGGCGGACAGATACGCAGTATTTT.

The CDR3: CASTRGTNNEQFF. CDR3 bases: TGTGCCAGCACCAGAGGGACAAACAATGAGCAGTTCTTC. The J gene is TRBJ2-1, the V gene TRBV7-6; D possibly corresponds to TRBD1 (6 bases). The CDR3 length is 13 residues. Germline-derived CDR1 and CDR2 are SGHVS and FNYEAQ. Trimming cost V 7 bases and J 5 bases, with 12 bases left between them.

By sample fraction, this clonotype is medium-sized. The V call is TRBV9, the J call TRBJ2-1; no clear D. CDR1 SGDLS and CDR2 YYNGEE come from the germline V gene. The CDR3 length is 14 residues. V lost 3 bases and J 0 bases, leaving 7 bases between the germline ends. The CDR3: CASSEESSYNEQFF. The CDR3 region has the DNA TGTGCCAGCAGCGAGGAGAGCTCCTACAATGAGCAGTTCTTC.

This clonotype has at least ten counts. CDR3 protein: CASSDLLGSSTDTQYF. CDR3 bases: TGTGCCAGCAGTGACCTCCTGGGATCTAGCACAGATACGCAGTATTTT. This chain connects TRBV6-1 to TRBJ2-3, with D unclear. The germline V and J ends were trimmed by 3 bases and 0 bases, with 13 bases remaining between them. This CDR3 region has 16 residues. Germline-derived CDR1 and CDR2 are MNHNS and SASEGT.

The count of this clonotype is one. Given a much more abundant clone one base away, this may be a read error. This CDR3 is missing its conserved last phenylalanine or tryptophan, likely due to a read error. The chain carries TRBV7-6 and TRBJ2-5; TRBD2 matches 8 bases. The DNA end lines up better with TRBJ2-7; the J call may be wrong. The germline V gene has CDR1 SGHVS and CDR2 FNYEAQ. CDR3 size: 13 residues. In DNA form, the CDR3 reads TGTGCCAGCAGCCCGGGGGGGGTTGACGAGCAGTACTTA. It specifies CASSPGGVDEQYL.

This clonotype is medium-sized within its sample. The chain has TRBV6-1 and TRBJ2-7; a weak D match, TRBD2 (6 bases). Trimming pared 7 bases from V and 6 bases from J, leaving 19 bases between. The CDR3 has 14 residues. Germline V CDR1 and CDR2: MNHNS, SASEGT. CDR3 DNA sequence: TGTGCCAGCACCCTGGGCCTAGCGAGCGGCGAGCAGTACTTC. This sequence encodes CASTLGLASGEQYF.

The chain links TRBV6-1 to TRBJ2-3; D remains ambiguous. The DNA matches TRBJ2-7 better at its end, which makes the J call doubtful. The germline V gene encodes CDR1 MNHNS and CDR2 SASEGT. The CDR3 sequence is 13 residues long. CDR3 bases: TGTGCCAGCAGTGAAAATCCCTCCTACGAGCAGTACTTC. Translated: CASSENPSYEQYF.

V is TRBV5-6 and J is TRBJ2-1, with TRBD2 identical over 9 bases. V gave up 1 base and J gave up 7 bases; unmatched junction bases: 6. The CDR3 runs to 15 residues. The V gene's germline CDR1 is SGHDT and CDR2 YYEEEE. DNA for the CDR3: TGTGCCAGCAGCTTGCACAGCGGGGGGCCGAATGAGCAGTTCTTC. This sequence encodes CASSLHSGGPNEQFF.

There are many counts of this clonotype. This sequence joins TRBV6-1 and TRBJ2-3; 9 bases map to TRBD2. CDR3 length: 15 amino acids. The V gene's germline CDR1 is MNHNS and CDR2 SASEGT. The ends lost 7 bases at V and 2 bases at J; junction bases unmatched: 7. This CDR3 reads CASKRSGSNTDTQYF. As DNA, the CDR3 is TGTGCCAGCAAACGTAGCGGGAGCAACACAGATACGCAGTATTTT.

This sequence joins TRBV6-1 and TRBJ2-1; D gene ambiguous. The germline V gene encodes CDR1 MNHNS and CDR2 SASEGT. V lost 5 bases to trimming and J lost 5 bases, with 13 bases between them. CDR3 size: 14 residues. The CDR3 nucleotides are TGTGCCAGCAGTCGTCCCCTGGATCACAATGAGCAGTTCTTC. This encodes CASSRPLDHNEQFF.

The CDR3 spells CASTHNEQFF. DNA of the CDR3: TGTGCCAGCACCCACAATGAGCAGTTCTTC. V is TRBV7-4 and J is TRBJ2-1; D gene ambiguous. Trimming left V 7 bases short and J 5 bases short, with 3 bases between. The V gene's germline CDR1 is SGHVT and CDR2 SQSDAQ. This CDR3 comprises 10 residues.

This clonotype showed up just a few times. The chain couples TRBV27 to TRBJ2-1; TRBD2 aligns across 9 bases. The CDR3 totals 16 residues. Germline V gene lookup returns CDR1 MNHEY and CDR2 SMNVEV (reference sequence). Trimming cost V 7 bases and J 0 bases; bases outside gene matches: 7. The CDR3 DNA is TGTGCCAGCAAGGATAGCGGGAGTAGCTCCTACAATGAGCAGTTCTTC. This sequence encodes CASKDSGSSSYNEQFF.

This rearrangement joins TRBV11-1 to TRBJ2-5; D possibly corresponds to TRBD1 (5 bases). The end of the DNA fits TRBJ2-7 better, so the J call may be wrong. Germline-derived CDR1 and CDR2 are SGHAT and FQDESV (reference sequence). CDR3 size: 15 residues. In DNA, the CDR3 is TGTGCCAGCAGCCCCGGCCCGGACAAAGCCTACGAGCAGTACTTC. It encodes CASSPGPDKAYEQYF.

The chain joins TRBV6-4 to TRBJ2-1, with D uncertain. V was pared by 0 bases and J by 8 bases, with 14 bases between. CDR3 size: 15 residues. Germline-derived CDR1 and CDR2 are MRHNA and SNTAGT. The CDR3 nucleotides are TGTGCCAGCAGTGACTCAATTGTACAGATTGATGAGCAGTTCTTC. It encodes CASSDSIVQIDEQFF.

J is TRBJ2-1 and V is TRBV6-1; D might be TRBD2 (5 bases). Germline-derived CDR1 and CDR2 are MNHNS and SASEGT. The length of the CDR3 is 14 residues. V lost 6 bases and J lost 7, with 16 bases in between. The chain's CDR3 is CASRMSGSGNEQFF. In DNA, the CDR3 is TGTGCCAGCAGGATGTCGGGAAGTGGGAATGAGCAGTTCTTC.

This chain uses TRBV29-1 with TRBJ2-3, with unresolved D. Germline CDR1 reads SQVTM; CDR2 reads ANQGSEA. The CDR3 runs to 11 residues. Trimming took off 3 bases at V and 4 bases at J, with 5 bases between the two ends. The CDR3 spells CSVERADTQYF. The CDR3 DNA reads TGCAGCGTTGAGAGAGCAGATACGCAGTATTTT.

The chain couples TRBV6-1 to TRBJ2-1; the match to TRBD2 covers 12 bases. The V gene end was trimmed by 5 bases and the J gene end by 10 bases; junction bases not matched to a gene: 12. CDR1 MNHNS and CDR2 SASEGT come from the germline V gene. This CDR3 has 16 amino acids. CDR3 loop: CASSLWTSGNSDEQFF. The CDR3 bases are TGTGCCAGCAGTCTATGGACTAGCGGGAACTCGGACGAGCAGTTCTTC.

This clonotype qualifies as medium-sized. The rearrangement joins TRBV6-1 to TRBJ2-1; 10 bases are shared with TRBD2. Germline V gives CDR1 MNHNS, CDR2 SASEGT. V trimming: 4 bases; J trimming: 5 bases; junction bases outside the gene matches: 5. The CDR3 has 15 residues. The CDR3 loop reads CASSGSGRAHNEQFF. In DNA form, the CDR3 reads TGTGCCAGCAGTGGGAGCGGGAGGGCCCACAATGAGCAGTTCTTC.

This clonotype was seen repeatedly, ten times or more. V is TRBV7-6 and J is TRBJ2-1; D remains unclear. Judging by the DNA end, TRBJ2-7 fits better; the J call may be wrong. There are 13 residues in the CDR3. Germline V gene sequence: CDR1 SGHVS, CDR2 FNYEAQ. The chain's CDR3 is CASSQSRPNEQYF. CDR3 DNA sequence: TGTGCCAGCAGCCAGTCCCGCCCCAATGAGCAGTACTTC.

This chain connects TRBV6-4 to TRBJ2-3, with 9 positions matching TRBD2. This CDR3 spans 14 amino acids. Germline V gene lookup returns CDR1 MRHNA and CDR2 SNTAGT. V lost 8 bases to trimming and J lost 1 base; unmatched junction nucleotides: 4. DNA of the CDR3: TGTGCCAGCTCCGAGCGGGGGGGCACAGATACGCAGTATTTT. Residues: CASSERGGTDTQYF.

This clonotype is termed medium-sized. This chain uses TRBV12-3 or TRBV12-4 with TRBJ2-2; perhaps D is TRBD1 or TRBD2 (6 bases each). CDR3 size: 12 residues. Here the CDR3 DNA reads TGTGGGCTACGGGGGCAAGGCGGGGAGCTGTTTTTT. It codes for CGLRGQGGELFF.

This clonotype was recorded a few times. The chain employs TRBV6-1 and TRBJ2-1; 9 nucleotides agree with TRBD2. Germline V gene data show CDR1 as MNHNS and CDR2 as SASEGT. V lost 7 bases, J lost 5 bases, and 6 bases stayed unmatched. This CDR3 has 14 residues. This CDR3 reads CASTRGGAHNEQFF. The CDR3 nucleotides read TGTGCCAGCACGCGGGGGGGGGCCCACAATGAGCAGTTCTTC.